The 20 T cell receptor beta chains reported below all come from one sample, sequenced in a study of neurological immune-mediated disorders. Time point of the sample: longitudinal time-point 1 (baseline). One entry per CDR3 protein results from TCRdb running MiXCR on the 5' RACE reads. Here the sample spans fewer than 90,000 distinct CDR3 sequences, about 10% being singletons. Sequenced sample: PBMCs. The receptor set was obtained from a man aged 25 to 40 in good health.

In its sample, this clonotype was seen many times. Here the CDR3 reads CASSLAGTEETQYF. The CDR3 nucleotides are TGCGCCAGCAGCTTGGCCGGAACGGAAGAGACCCAGTACTTC. The chain carries TRBV5-1 and TRBJ2-5; D is undetermined. Germline V gene data show CDR1 as SGHRS and CDR2 as YFSETQ. The CDR3 totals 14 residues. Trimming removed 0 bases from V and 3 bases from J, with 9 bases in between.

This clonotype was seen ten or more times. CDR3 in DNA: TGTGCCAGCAGGCTAACAGGGATTGCCGGGGAGCTGTTTTTT. Translating it yields CASRLTGIAGELFF. The chain has TRBV7-9 and TRBJ2-2; a weak D match, TRBD1 (6 bases). This CDR3 comprises 14 residues. Trimming took off 6 bases at V and 6 bases at J, with 14 bases between the two ends. The V gene's germline CDR1 is SEHNR and CDR2 FQNEAQ (reference sequence).

This clonotype was counted many times. V usage is TRBV7-9 and J usage is TRBJ2-1, with 11 positions matching TRBD2. The CDR3 spans 14 residues. The germline gives CDR1 SEHNR, CDR2 FQNEAQ (reference sequence). After removal of 6 bases from V and 6 bases from J, the junction contained 4 bases not matched to a gene. Here the CDR3 DNA reads TGTGCCAGCAGAGCGCTAGCGGGAGGCAATGAGCAGTTCTTC. The encoded protein is CASRALAGGNEQFF.

This clonotype was counted at least ten times. The V gene is TRBV7-9, the J gene TRBJ2-7, with D possibly being TRBD2 (5 bases). The CDR3 contains 13 residues. Germline V gene sequence: CDR1 SEHNR, CDR2 FQNEAQ (reference sequence). V lost 2 bases and J 5 bases, leaving 10 bases between the germline ends. The CDR3 DNA follows: TGTGCCAGCAGCTTATTTGTCGGGGACGAGCAGTACTTC. Translated, it gives CASSLFVGDEQYF.

This clonotype has ten or more counts. The rearrangement uses TRBV28 and TRBJ2-2; no clear D. The CDR3 contains 13 residues. The germline CDR1 and CDR2 sequences are MDHEN and SYDVKM. V gave up 3 bases and J gave up 0 bases, with 2 bases separating them. CDR3 loop: CASSFSNTGELFF. For the CDR3, the DNA is TGTGCCAGCAGTTTTTCGAACACCGGGGAGCTGTTTTTT.

This clonotype was seen at least ten times. This chain uses TRBV10-3 with TRBJ1-5, with D possibly matching TRBD1 (6 bases). The CDR3 length is 13 residues. Trimming shortened V by 6 bases and J by 5 bases, and 11 bases separated the two germline ends. Germline V gene lookup returns CDR1 ENHRY and CDR2 SYGVKD. Here the CDR3 DNA reads TGTGCCATCAGACAGGGTTTGGATCAGCCCCAGCATTTT. Translating gives CAIRQGLDQPQHF.

In this sample, this clonotype turned up many times. This sequence joins TRBV18 and TRBJ2-7; tentative D call: TRBD1 (6 bases). Trimming took off 3 bases at V and 3 bases at J, with 18 bases between the two ends. The germline V gene has CDR1 KGHSH and CDR2 LQKENI. There are 16 residues in the CDR3. The CDR3 bases are TGTGCCAGCTCACCTAACATACCGGGGACAAACTACGAGCAGTACTTC. Its translation: CASSPNIPGTNYEQYF.

This clonotype was counted ten times or more. The genes are TRBV7-2 and TRBJ2-2; D call uncertain. Germline V gene data show CDR1 as SGHTA and CDR2 as FQGNSA. Trimming removed 1 base from V and 6 bases from J, with 9 bases in between. This CDR3 has 14 residues. CDR3 bases: TGTGCCAGCAGCTTAGGAATGCTTGCCGGGGAGCTGTTTTTT. Amino acids: CASSLGMLAGELFF.

This clonotype was recorded at least ten times. The chain couples TRBV20-1 to TRBJ2-7, with 12 bases aligning to TRBD2. Germline CDR1 and CDR2: DFQATT and SNEGSKA (reference sequence). The V gene end was trimmed by 0 bases and the J gene end by 2 bases; junction bases not matched to a gene: 8. This CDR3 has 17 amino acids. The CDR3, as DNA: TGCAGTGCTAGAGAAAACCTAGGACTAGCGGGAACCTACGAGCAGTACTTC. Translation gives CSARENLGLAGTYEQYF.

This clonotype showed up many times. DNA of the CDR3: TGTGCCAGCAGCTCCGGGACAGGAAACACTGAAGCTTTCTTT. Its translation: CASSSGTGNTEAFF. The rearrangement uses TRBV7-6 and TRBJ1-1, with 8 bases aligning to TRBD1. V shed 4 bases, J shed 2 bases, and the junction held 3 bases outside the gene matches. There are 14 residues in the CDR3. CDR1 is SGHVS and CDR2 is FNYEAQ in the germline V gene.

This clonotype came up many times. The chain carries TRBV7-6 and TRBJ2-2; 8 bases match TRBD2. The CDR3 runs 16 residues. J gave up 5 bases and V 1 base, and 6 bases lay outside the gene matches. Germline V gene data show CDR1 as SGHVS and CDR2 as FNYEAQ. The CDR3 sequence: CASSLVTGGLTGELFF. CDR3 nucleotides: TGTGCCAGCAGCTTAGTGACGGGAGGGTTGACCGGGGAGCTGTTTTTT.

This clonotype was detected many times. The chain has TRBV7-9 and TRBJ1-2; D gene unclear. Germline CDR1 is SEHNR and CDR2 is FQNEAQ (reference sequence). Trimming took 5 bases from V and 3 from J, leaving 10 bases between them. The CDR3 consists of 13 residues. The CDR3 reads CASSLGGDYGYTF. CDR3 coding DNA: TGTGCCAGCAGCCTAGGCGGTGACTATGGCTACACCTTC.

The J gene is TRBJ2-1, the V gene TRBV29-1; D may match TRBD1 or TRBD2 (7 bases each). Germline V gives CDR1 SQVTM, CDR2 ANQGSEA. The V and J ends lost 4 bases and 5 bases respectively, with 24 bases between them. The length of the CDR3 is 17 residues. CDR3 nucleotide sequence: TGCAGCGTTGGCAGTGTGTGGGACAGTGGGGGGGACAATGAGCAGTTCTTC. Protein sequence: CSVGSVWDSGGDNEQFF.

This clonotype was seen many times. This chain links TRBV5-1 with TRBJ1-3, with D hard to call. V lost 2 bases, J lost 0 bases, and 6 bases lay in between. This CDR3 region has 14 residues. The germline V gene has CDR1 SGHRS and CDR2 YFSETQ. This CDR3 is CASSLQPSGNTIYF. CDR3 sequence (DNA): TGCGCCAGCAGCTTACAACCCTCTGGAAACACCATATATTTT. Supplemented by reference TRBV5-1 and TRBJ1-3, the full variable domain reads KAGVTQTPRYLIKTRGQQVTLSCSPISGHRSVSWYQQTPGQGLQFLFEYFSETQRNKGNFPGRFSGRQFSNSRSEMNVSTLELGDSALYLCASSLQPSGNTIYFGEGSWLTVV.

This clonotype was recorded at least ten times. This chain joins TRBV7-9 and TRBJ1-2, with a tentative D call TRBD1 (5 bases). Germline CDR1 reads SEHNR; CDR2 reads FQNEAQ (reference sequence). This CDR3 spans 16 amino acids. V lost 7 bases, J lost 2 bases, and 20 bases lay in between. The CDR3 spells CASISQLKGLNYGYTF. The CDR3 nucleotides are TGTGCCAGCATCAGTCAACTGAAGGGGCTGAACTATGGCTACACCTTC.

Many counts were recorded for this clonotype. The DNA for the CDR3 is TGTGCCAGCAGTTTAATCGGGGCCTCCTTCCAAGAGACCCAGTACTTC. This codes for CASSLIGASFQETQYF. V is TRBV27 and J is TRBJ2-5; the D call may be TRBD1 or TRBD2 (5 bases each). CDR1 MNHEY and CDR2 SMNVEV come from the germline V gene (reference sequence). This CDR3 is 16 amino acids long. The germline V and J ends were trimmed by 2 bases and 1 base, with 14 bases remaining between them.

In this sample, this clonotype turned up many times. CDR3: CASRRTGDYEQYF. The CDR3 DNA reads TGTGCCAGCAGGCGGACAGGGGACTACGAGCAGTACTTC. The genes are TRBV27 and TRBJ2-7; TRBD1 aligns across 9 bases. The CDR3 loop spans 13 amino acids. The trim removed 6 bases at V and 3 bases at J, leaving 3 bases unmatched. Germline V gene lookup returns CDR1 MNHEY and CDR2 SMNVEV (reference sequence).

This clonotype was observed many times. The V gene is TRBV5-5, the J gene TRBJ2-2; possible D gene TRBD1, 6 bases. The CDR3 runs 15 residues. V lost 4 bases and J lost 1, with 11 bases in between. CDR1 is SGHKS and CDR2 is YYEKEE in the germline V gene (reference sequence). The CDR3 coding sequence is TGTGCCAGCAGCCTGACGACAGGGAACACCGGGGAGCTGTTTTTT. It specifies CASSLTTGNTGELFF.

With respect to this clonotype: An end of the junction differs from the germline gene, which may be a read error. The chain combines TRBV12-3 or TRBV12-4 with TRBJ2-2; D might be TRBD1 (6 bases). The CDR3 is 15 residues long. Written as DNA, the CDR3 is TGTGCCAGCAGCTGGGGGCAGGCCGGTACCGGGGAGCTGTCTTTT. Translated, it gives CASSWGQAGTGELSF.

This clonotype has a count of ten or more. The chain joins TRBV5-5 to TRBJ1-1; 8 bases are a match to TRBD1. The CDR3 is made up of 15 amino acids. With 3 bases clipped from V and 0 bases from J, the junction kept 4 bases outside the gene matches. Germline V gene sequence: CDR1 SGHKS, CDR2 YYEKEE (reference sequence). The CDR3 DNA sequence: TGTGCCAGCAGCTCCACAGGGGGTCTGAACACTGAAGCTTTCTTT. It is translated as CASSSTGGLNTEAFF.